This T cell receptor (beta chain) was retrieved from a study of blood T cell repertoires in COVID-19. V dropped 1 base and J dropped 5; count of bases not matched to a gene: 8. Germline CDR1 MDHEN, CDR2 SYDVKM. The CDR3 is made up of 16 amino acids. Patients from Seattle were sampled longitudinally, starting during active infection. The assay was immunoSEQ multiplex PCR, and TCRdb's table has in-frame clones only and misses some. The table lists under 250,000 clones, around 89% of them singletons. This chain links TRBV28 with TRBJ2-5; TRBD2 agrees at 9 bases. The receptor comes from a man aged 30 to 39 with COVID-19, enrolled during active disease. Sample: peripheral blood. CDR3 bases: TGTGCCAGCAGTTTATCGGGTAGCGGGAGAAAGGAGACCCAGTACTTC. It is translated as CASSLSGSGRKETQYF.